What follows is one T cell receptor beta chain and its context. This sample is part of a study of T cells after yellow fever vaccination. Trimming took 0 bases from V and 6 from J, leaving 12 bases between them. CDR1 is LGHNA and CDR2 is YSLEER in the germline V gene. This CDR3 has 14 amino acids. TCRdb fed the 5' RACE reads into MiXCR, producing one record per CDR3 protein. The repertoire holds 300,000 or so distinct CDR3 sequences, with over 10% as singletons. The V and J genes are TRBV4-3 and TRBJ2-7; a weak D match, TRBD1 (7 bases). This clonotype originated in a man aged 25-45 years who received the YFV17D yellow fever vaccine. The sequencing here drew on CD4+ T cells sorted from PBMCs, taken 45 days after the yellow fever booster vaccination. The CDR3 loop reads CASSQEPRGVEQYF. The CDR3 coding sequence is TGCGCCAGCAGCCAAGAACCCAGGGGGGTCGAGCAGTACTTC.